The 6 T cell receptor beta chains given below trace back to one sample, sequenced in a study of blood T cell repertoires in COVID-19. Libraries were prepared by immunoSEQ multiplex PCR; TCRdb keeps only in-frame clonotypes and omits some of them. The repertoire holds a few hundred thousand clones, with approximately 90% as singletons. The sequenced sample consisted of PBMCs or T cells enriched from blood (not recorded which). The source of these receptors is a woman aged 55-70 years in a cohort exposed to, infected with or recovered from COVID-19 (not recorded which).

This sequence joins TRBV29-1 and TRBJ2-7; the D is unclear. Germline CDR1 reads SQVTM; CDR2 reads ANQGSEA. This CDR3 region has 13 residues. Trimming removed 6 bases from V and 2 bases from J, with 14 bases in between. The CDR3 loop reads CSVLTDVTYEQYF. The CDR3 DNA reads as TGCAGCGTGCTTACAGACGTTACCTACGAGCAGTACTTC.

The genes are TRBV5-1 and TRBJ2-5; D unresolved. The CDR3 has 14 amino acids. The V end was cut by 0 bases, the J end by 5 bases, with 11 bases between. Per germline, CDR1 SGHRS and CDR2 YFSETQ. For the CDR3, the DNA is TGCGCCAGCAGCTTGGTCACGGGTGATGAGACCCAGTACTTC. As protein: CASSLVTGDETQYF.

This chain joins TRBV24-1 and TRBJ2-5, with TRBD2 matching 16 bases. This CDR3 is built from 17 residues. V dropped 3 bases and J dropped 5; count of bases not matched to a gene: 5. The germline V gene has CDR1 KGHDR and CDR2 SFDVKD. The CDR3 sequence is CATSDPGLAGGPETQYF. The CDR3 DNA follows: TGTGCCACCAGTGATCCGGGACTAGCGGGAGGGCCGGAGACCCAGTACTTC.

This chain joins TRBV28 and TRBJ1-1; TRBD1 matches at 9 bases. Germline V lookup: CDR1 MDHEN, CDR2 SYDVKM. This CDR3 has 15 amino acids. The trim removed 5 bases at V and 3 bases at J, leaving 7 bases unmatched. CDR3 sequence reads: CASSPPQGAYTEAFF. As DNA, the CDR3 is TGTGCCAGCAGTCCACCACAGGGGGCATACACTGAAGCTTTCTTT.

This clone was detected once. The chain combines TRBV7-2 with TRBJ1-5; 8 bases match TRBD1. Germline CDR1 is SGHTA and CDR2 is FQGNSA. The CDR3 sequence is 16 residues long. The ends lost 1 base at V and 3 bases at J; junction bases unmatched: 5. CDR3 nucleotide sequence: TGTGCCAGCAGCTTAGTTGGGACAGGAGTCAATCAGCCCCAGCATTTT. Residues: CASSLVGTGVNQPQHF.

The V gene is TRBV18, the J gene TRBJ1-1; 9 bases are shared with TRBD1. The germline CDR1 and CDR2 sequences are KGHSH and LQKENI. This CDR3 has 15 amino acids. J gave up 7 bases and V 4 bases, and 10 bases lay outside the gene matches. DNA for the CDR3: TGTGCCAGCTCACTAGCGGGACAGGGAAACCTTGAAGCTTTCTTT. Translated: CASSLAGQGNLEAFF.